This T cell receptor (beta chain) was sequenced for a study of cytomegalovirus exposure and HLA in healthy donors. As for the study in general: Later, an analysis reported that the 95 to 150 validation repertoires had used the same platform as the roughly 680 first-cohort repertoires.

Points on this clone: No antigen is known for it.

General study findings and limits: Three chains linked to CMV were shown in vitro to be specific for CMV antigens.

The table came from immunoSEQ multiplex PCR; TCRdb's copy has only in-frame clones and leaves some out. Of some 120,000 clones listed, roughly nine tenths are singletons. Germline V gives CDR1 LNHDA, CDR2 SQIVND (reference sequence). V was clipped by 7 bases and J by 5 bases, with 15 bases between them. The CDR3 totals 14 residues. The TCR sequence derives from a man between 25 and 39 years old in good health and CMV-seronegative. The sequenced sample consisted of PBMCs. The chain has TRBV19 and TRBJ1-5; D gene ambiguous. CDR3 sequence reads: CASTRAGQHQPQHF. CDR3 nucleotide sequence: TGTGCCAGTACTCGGGCGGGTCAGCATCAGCCCCAGCATTTT. Drawing the rest from reference TRBV19 and TRBJ1-5, the complete variable domain is DGGITQSPKYLFRKEGQNVTLSCEQNLNHDAMYWYRQDPGQGLRLIYYSQIVNDFQKGDIAEGYSVSREKKESFPLTVTSAQKNPTAFYLCASTRAGQHQPQHFGDGTRLSIL.